This T cell receptor (beta chain) comes out of a study of human thymus T cells. Overall study results and limits: Among thymic and blood repertoires, usage of V and J genes appeared biased.

In the case of this clone: Its specificity is not known.

Immunologically healthy infants in Finland undergoing congenital heart defect surgery were the donors. Only four of the eight donors provided a 0.5-1 mL blood sample. The V gene lost 2 bases and the J gene lost 5 bases, with 4 bases spanning the gap. The CDR3 is 12 amino acids. The germline CDR1 and CDR2 sequences are SGHDT and YYEEEE. The table came from immunoSEQ multiplex PCR; TCRdb's copy has only in-frame clones and leaves some out. The top ten clones hold about 0.12% of a sample with some 46,000 clones, roughly 94% of them seen once. The sample was blood. The chain links TRBV5-6 to TRBJ2-2; D is uncertain. The receptor was isolated from a boy less than two years old with a congenital heart defect but otherwise immunologically healthy. CDR3 nucleotide sequence: TGTGCCAGCAGCTTAGCGACCGGGGAGCTGTTTTTT. Amino acids: CASSLATGELFF.